These 30 T cell receptor beta chains came from one sample sequenced in a study of blood T cell repertoires in COVID-19. Measured with immunoSEQ multiplex PCR; TCRdb has only the in-frame clones, and not every one. This repertoire shows approximately 94,000 clones, roughly 87% found once; its top ten account for over 7%. Sample: peripheral blood. The receptors derive from a man aged 25 to 40 in a cohort sampled during active COVID-19.

This chain joins TRBV19 and TRBJ2-1, with TRBD2 identical over 12 bases. CDR1 is LNHDA, CDR2 SQIVND, per germline (reference sequence). The CDR3 length is 15 residues. Unmatched junction bases numbered 5, after V lost 6 bases and J lost 5 bases. The CDR3 DNA follows: TGTGCCAGTAGCCGGACTAGCGGGGCCGACAATGAGCAGTTCTTC. As protein: CASSRTSGADNEQFF.

V and J are TRBV3-1 (or the pseudogene TRBV3-2) and TRBJ2-3, with D possibly TRBD1 on 6 matching bases. There are 16 residues in the CDR3. With 1 base removed from V and 1 base from J, the gap between germline ends came to 12 bases. CDR1 is LGHDT, CDR2 YNNKEL, per germline (reference sequence). The CDR3 reads CASSQGPGARTDTQYF. CDR3 bases: TGTGCCAGCAGCCAAGGTCCAGGGGCCCGCACAGATACGCAGTATTTT.

The chain has TRBV27 and TRBJ1-1; D is possibly TRBD1 (6 bases). This CDR3 comprises 15 residues. Germline loops: CDR1 MNHEY, CDR2 SMNVEV (reference sequence). Trimming took off 10 bases at V and 1 base at J, with 19 bases between the two ends. Here the CDR3 DNA reads TGTGCCACCTCCGCAGGGGTCCGGGGGAACACTGAAGCTTTCTTT. It codes for CATSAGVRGNTEAFF.

The rearrangement links TRBV29-1 to TRBJ2-2, with D perhaps matching TRBD2 (6 bases). CDR3 length equals 13 residues. In germline, CDR1 is SQVTM, CDR2 ANQGSEA. Trimming pared 6 bases from V and 3 bases from J, leaving 11 bases between. The CDR3 loop is CSVFREDTGELFF. In DNA, the CDR3 is TGCAGCGTATTCAGGGAGGACACCGGGGAGCTGTTTTTT.

The J gene is TRBJ2-7, the V gene TRBV25-1, with D perhaps TRBD2 (5 bases). The germline V gene has CDR1 MGHDK and CDR2 SYGVNS. V dropped 4 bases and J dropped 1 base, with 8 bases sitting between them. CDR3 size: 13 residues. CDR3 region: CASSVGGSYEQYF. Here the CDR3 DNA reads TGTGCCAGCAGTGTCGGAGGTTCCTACGAGCAGTACTTC.

The gene calls are TRBV7-9 and TRBJ2-5; D may be TRBD1 (6 bases). Germline lookup yields CDR1 SEHNR and CDR2 FQNEAQ (reference sequence). The length of the CDR3 is 16 residues. V was pared by 3 bases and J by 4 bases, with 18 bases between. The CDR3 coding sequence is TGTGCCAGCAGCTTGATCGACACAGGGCTGGGAGAGACCCAGTACTTC. Translating gives CASSLIDTGLGETQYF. Looking up the rest from reference TRBV7-9 and TRBJ2-5 gives the full variable domain: DTGVSQNPRHKITKRGQNVTFRCDPISEHNRLYWYRQTLGQGPEFLTYFQNEAQLEKSRLLSDRFSAERPKGSFSTLEIQRTEQGDSAMYLCASSLIDTGLGETQYFGPGTRLLVL.

The chain is built from TRBV6-1 and TRBJ2-7, with D maybe TRBD2 (7 bases). CDR3 length equals 16 residues. Trimming cost V 0 bases and J 4 bases, with 16 bases left between them. From germline, CDR1 is MNHNS and CDR2 SASEGT. The CDR3 DNA is TGTGCCAGCAGTGAAGCCGCGGGGGCGCAGGGGTACGAGCAGTACTTC. It encodes CASSEAAGAQGYEQYF.

In this sample, this clone turned up a few times. The gene calls are TRBV19 and TRBJ1-5; 8 nucleotides line up with TRBD1. Per germline, CDR1 LNHDA and CDR2 SQIVND (reference sequence). This CDR3 contains 14 residues. The V gene end was trimmed by 6 bases and the J gene end by 5 bases; junction bases not matched to a gene: 6. The CDR3 loop is CASRSRGLDQPQHF. DNA of the CDR3: TGTGCCAGTAGGTCCAGGGGGCTCGATCAGCCCCAGCATTTT. Full variable domain (rest looked up from reference TRBV19 and TRBJ1-5): DGGITQSPKYLFRKEGQNVTLSCEQNLNHDAMYWYRQDPGQGLRLIYYSQIVNDFQKGDIAEGYSVSREKKESFPLTVTSAQKNPTAFYLCASRSRGLDQPQHFGDGTRLSIL.

This clone occurred once. The chain links TRBV19 to TRBJ2-1; 7 bases are shared with TRBD1. Germline CDR1 reads LNHDA; CDR2 reads SQIVND (reference sequence). The junction had 6 bases not matched to a gene; V was cut back by 3 bases and J by 1 base. CDR3 length: 16 amino acids. In DNA, the CDR3 is TGTGCCAGTAGTATCGAGGGGGCAAGGTCCTACAATGAGCAGTTCTTC. It codes for CASSIEGARSYNEQFF. Together with reference TRBV19 and TRBJ2-1, the CDR3 gives the full variable domain: DGGITQSPKYLFRKEGQNVTLSCEQNLNHDAMYWYRQDPGQGLRLIYYSQIVNDFQKGDIAEGYSVSREKKESFPLTVTSAQKNPTAFYLCASSIEGARSYNEQFFGPGTRLTVL.

This chain joins TRBV28 and TRBJ1-2; D perhaps matches TRBD1 (5 bases). V lost 2 bases, J lost 5 bases, and 15 bases lay in between. Looked up from germline, CDR1 is MDHEN and CDR2 is SYDVKM. The CDR3 is made up of 15 amino acids. CDR3 coding DNA: TGTGCCAGCAGTTTACCGGGCGGGGCTGGGTATGGCTACACCTTC. It codes for CASSLPGGAGYGYTF.

Note on this clone: One junction end does not reproduce the germline sequence, and a read error may be involved. V usage is TRBV2 and J usage is TRBJ1-1; weak D call: TRBD1 (6 bases). CDR1 is SNHLY, CDR2 FYNNEI, per germline. The CDR3 contains 14 residues. The CDR3 DNA sequence: TGTGCCAGCAATCAGGGTCAGGGGAACATTGAAGCTTTCTTT. This codes for CASNQGQGNIEAFF.

This rearrangement joins TRBV3-1 (or the pseudogene TRBV3-2) to TRBJ1-2, with 7 bases lining up with TRBD1. CDR1 is LGHDT and CDR2 is YNNKEL in the germline V gene (reference sequence). Unmatched junction bases numbered 7, after V lost 1 base and J lost 5 bases. The CDR3 has 15 residues. DNA for the CDR3: TGTGCCAGCAGCCAAGGCTTTACAGGGGATTATGGCTACACCTTC. This gives the protein CASSQGFTGDYGYTF.

This sequence joins TRBV5-8 and TRBJ1-2, with D perhaps matching TRBD1 (5 bases). Germline-derived CDR1 and CDR2 are SGHTS and YDEGEE. This CDR3 has 13 amino acids. V gave up 4 bases and J gave up 3 bases, with 10 bases separating them. This CDR3 is CASSPRQHYGYTF. The DNA of the CDR3 is TGTGCCAGCAGCCCAAGACAGCACTATGGCTACACCTTC. The variable domain in full, with the rest retrieved from reference TRBV5-8 and TRBJ1-2, is EAGVTQSPTHLIKTRGQQATLRCSPISGHTSVYWYQQALGLGLQFLLWYDEGEERNRGNFPPRFSGRQFPNYSSELNVNALELEDSALYLCASSPRQHYGYTFGSGTRLTVV.

The chain is built from TRBV25-1 and TRBJ2-5; TRBD1 matches at 8 bases. This CDR3 has 13 amino acids. With 9 bases clipped from V and 5 bases from J, the junction kept 8 bases outside the gene matches. CDR1 and CDR2 from the germline V gene are MGHDK and SYGVNS. For the CDR3, the DNA is TGTGCCAGTTCAACAGGGGGTGGGGAGACCCAGTACTTC. Residues: CASSTGGGETQYF.

The rearrangement links TRBV12-3 or TRBV12-4 to TRBJ2-5; tentative D call: TRBD2 (5 bases). Between the trimmed V and J ends, which lost 6 bases and 2 bases, there was a span of 7 bases. CDR3 length: 12 residues. CDR3 loop: CASRRGQETQYF. The CDR3 DNA sequence: TGTGCCAGCAGGCGAGGGCAAGAGACCCAGTACTTC.

The rearrangement joins TRBV7-8 to TRBJ2-7; D is possibly TRBD1 (5 bases). CDR1 is SGHVS, CDR2 FQNEAQ, per germline. There are 16 residues in the CDR3. V was clipped by 5 bases and J by 1 base, with 18 bases between them. In DNA, the CDR3 is TGTGCCAGCAGCACGGCCACCCTGGGGCAGTCCTACGAGCAGTACTTC. It is translated as CASSTATLGQSYEQYF.

CDR3 bases: TGTGCCAGCAGCTTAGCTGGTCTATCGGGGGGAAGTTACGAGCAGTACTTC. This gives the protein CASSLAGLSGGSYEQYF. The chain uses TRBV7-2 and TRBJ2-7, with 7 bases fitting TRBD2. CDR3 length: 17 residues. Germline lookup yields CDR1 SGHTA and CDR2 FQGNSA. The ends lost 0 bases at V and 4 bases at J; junction bases unmatched: 12.

The rearrangement uses TRBV3-1 (or the pseudogene TRBV3-2) and TRBJ2-3; possibly TRBD2 for D (6 bases). V was pared by 3 bases and J by 3 bases, with 16 bases between. This CDR3 region has 16 residues. From germline, CDR1 is LGHDT and CDR2 YNNKEL (reference sequence). CDR3 in amino acids: CASSHAPTSLTDTQYF. CDR3 nucleotide sequence: TGTGCCAGCAGCCATGCCCCGACTAGTTTGACAGATACGCAGTATTTT.

The rearrangement uses TRBV7-9 and TRBJ2-5; 9 bases agree with TRBD1. J gave up 3 bases and V 4 bases, and 6 bases lay outside the gene matches. The CDR3 length is 15 residues. CDR1 is SEHNR and CDR2 is FQNEAQ in the germline V gene (reference sequence). CDR3 region: CASSSNGQGKETQYF. Here the CDR3 DNA reads TGTGCCAGCAGCTCAAATGGACAGGGGAAAGAGACCCAGTACTTC.

The CDR3 reads CASSIGTGAAILSSPLHF. The CDR3 bases are TGTGCCAGTAGTATAGGCACAGGGGCCGCGATCCTGAGTTCACCCCTCCACTTT. This sequence joins TRBV19 and TRBJ1-6; 7 bases match TRBD1. The CDR3 extends over 18 amino acids. Trimming cost V 1 base and J 9 bases; bases outside gene matches: 15. CDR1 and CDR2 from the germline V gene are LNHDA and SQIVND (reference sequence).

The chain is built from TRBV19 and TRBJ2-7, with 7 nucleotides matching TRBD1. The length of the CDR3 is 11 residues. J gave up 7 bases and V 6 bases, and 3 bases lay outside the gene matches. CDR1 LNHDA and CDR2 SQIVND come from the germline V gene (reference sequence). CDR3 in amino acids: CASRGGGEQYF. CDR3 in DNA: TGTGCCAGTAGAGGGGGCGGGGAGCAGTACTTC. Full variable domain (missing parts from reference TRBV19 and TRBJ2-7): DGGITQSPKYLFRKEGQNVTLSCEQNLNHDAMYWYRQDPGQGLRLIYYSQIVNDFQKGDIAEGYSVSREKKESFPLTVTSAQKNPTAFYLCASRGGGEQYFGPGTRLTVT.

The rearrangement uses TRBV3-1 (or the pseudogene TRBV3-2) and TRBJ2-5, with D maybe TRBD2 (6 bases). V was pared by 1 base and J by 5 bases, with 11 bases between. This CDR3 has 14 residues. Germline V CDR1 and CDR2: LGHDT, YNNKEL (reference sequence). CDR3 bases: TGTGCCAGCAGCCAAGTTGGGGGAGGTGAGACCCAGTACTTC. Translation: CASSQVGGGETQYF.

The chain joins TRBV18 to TRBJ1-4, with D unclear. CDR3 length equals 15 residues. The V gene's germline CDR1 is KGHSH and CDR2 LQKENI. Trimming cost V 0 bases and J 2 bases, with 7 bases left between them. CDR3 coding DNA: TGTGCCAGCTCACCACCGGGGAGGACTAATGAAAAACTGTTTTTT. Its translation: CASSPPGRTNEKLFF.

This clone occurred a few times. The V and J genes are TRBV5-1 and TRBJ2-3; 10 bases align to TRBD2. With 4 bases clipped from V and 5 bases from J, the junction kept 7 bases outside the gene matches. Germline V CDR1 and CDR2: SGHRS, YFSETQ. This CDR3 spans 15 amino acids. The CDR3 reads CASSMGLATVDTQYF. CDR3 sequence (DNA): TGCGCCAGCAGCATGGGACTAGCGACCGTAGATACGCAGTATTTT.

This rearrangement joins TRBV5-1 to TRBJ2-3, with 7 bases fitting TRBD2. V lost 1 base, J lost 2 bases, and 4 bases stayed unmatched. The germline gives CDR1 SGHRS, CDR2 YFSETQ. The length of the CDR3 is 15 residues. CDR3 sequence reads: CASSLNGGNTDTQYF. The CDR3 DNA reads as TGCGCCAGCAGCTTGAACGGGGGGAACACAGATACGCAGTATTTT.

The chain couples TRBV7-9 to TRBJ1-1; D is unclear. This CDR3 comprises 13 residues. From germline, CDR1 is SEHNR and CDR2 FQNEAQ (reference sequence). V gave up 2 bases and J gave up 4 bases, with 8 bases separating them. DNA for the CDR3: TGTGCCAGCAGCTTAATCGAGGGCACTGAAGCTTTCTTT. It codes for CASSLIEGTEAFF.

The V gene is TRBV28, the J gene TRBJ1-1; TRBD1 is a possible D gene (6 bases). Trimming took 2 bases from V and 11 from J, leaving 18 bases between them. The CDR3 totals 14 residues. Germline V gene lookup returns CDR1 MDHEN and CDR2 SYDVKM. CDR3 in DNA: TGTGCCAGCAGTTTACCGTCGGGGGGGCGCACTGCTTTCTTT. Translation: CASSLPSGGRTAFF.

This chain connects TRBV5-1 to TRBJ1-1; 8 bases match TRBD1. V shed 4 bases and J 5 bases; nucleotides not matched to a gene: 7. This CDR3 is 14 amino acids long. The germline V gene encodes CDR1 SGHRS and CDR2 YFSETQ. Here the CDR3 reads CASSKGTGGTEAFF. In nucleotides, the CDR3 is TGCGCCAGCAGCAAGGGGACAGGAGGGACTGAAGCTTTCTTT.

This clone was seen once. This rearrangement joins TRBV7-2 to TRBJ2-1, with D possibly matching TRBD1 (8 bases). The germline V gene has CDR1 SGHTA and CDR2 FQGNSA. The CDR3 has 19 residues. The germline V and J ends were trimmed by 4 bases and 0 bases, with 22 bases remaining between them. CDR3 region: CASSSTGVRAGSSYNEQFF. CDR3 coding DNA: TGTGCCAGCAGCTCGACAGGGGTCCGAGCGGGGTCCTCCTACAATGAGCAGTTCTTC.

The chain is built from TRBV6-6 and TRBJ1-5; D remains ambiguous. Germline assignment: CDR1 MNHNY and CDR2 SVGAGI (reference sequence). CDR3 length: 14 amino acids. V was pared by 4 bases and J by 2 bases, with 9 bases between. The CDR3 is CASSSSQGNQPQHF. CDR3 DNA: TGTGCCAGCAGTTCGTCCCAGGGCAATCAGCCCCAGCATTTT.